Listed below are T cell receptor beta chains from one sample, sequenced in a study of T-cell reconstitution after alpha-beta-depleted transplantation in children. TCRdb re-called the PCR reads through MiXCR, storing one row per CDR3 protein. This table holds 750,000 to 950,000 distinct CDR3 sequences, roughly 15% found once. Sequences were derived from PBMCs, mostly from graft donor cells, sampled 360 days after TCRalphabeta/CD19-depleted stem cell transplant. The source of these receptors is a male patient aged 10 to 17 who had a stem cell transplant for acute lymphoblastic leukemia, so the T cells may come from the graft donor. Each CDR3 is given with its conserved first and last residue. The D gene is left open where the match is weak. Expanded clones get a size class; other rows say once, few or many, or leave the size out.

j_call clone_size d_call v_call cdr3_nt cdr3_aa
TRBJ2-1 many TRBD2 TRBV7-9 TGTGCCAGCAGCAAGGGACTAGCGGGAGTAAGGGGTGAGCAGTTCTTC CASSKGLAGVRGEQFF
TRBJ1-4 - - TRBV5-6 TGTGCCAGCAGCTTGGACCGGGGGAGGAAACTGTTTTTT CASSLDRGRKLFF
TRBJ2-7 many - TRBV12-3/TRBV12-4 TGTGCCAGCAGCCCTCTGATCTACGAGCAGTACTTC CASSPLIYEQYF
TRBJ1-3 - - TRBV29-1 TGCAGCGTTGGATGGGGGCCTGGAAACACCATATATTTT CSVGWGPGNTIYF
TRBJ1-1 few - TRBV25-1 TGTGCCAGCAGTGATCCTGGGACGGGGGTCGGGGCTTTCTTT CASSDPGTGVGAFF
TRBJ2-7 - - TRBV7-7 TGTGCCAGCAGCCCCTGGCTGGGTACCTACGAGCAGTACTTC CASSPWLGTYEQYF
TRBJ2-3 - - TRBV29-1 TGCAGCGTGGCCGGGACGTACACAGATACGCAGTATTTT CSVAGTYTDTQYF
TRBJ2-7 many TRBD1 TRBV9 TGTGCCAGCAGCGTCGGTGGGGGACAGGCCTACGAGCAGTACTTC CASSVGGGQAYEQYF
TRBJ1-5 few TRBD1 TRBV15 TGTGCCACCAGCAGAGTGAGGACAGGGGAACAGCCCCAGCATTTT CATSRVRTGEQPQHF
TRBJ2-1 - TRBD1 TRBV6-2/TRBV6-3 TGTGCCAGCAGTGACCGGGACAGGGGGTTCTTC CASSDRDRGFF
TRBJ2-7 - - TRBV3-1 TGTGCCAGCAGCCCAGTAGCGATCCGTTCCCACGAGCAGTACTTC CASSPVAIRSHEQYF
TRBJ2-7 - TRBD2 TRBV5-1 TGCGCCAGCAGCTTGGGACTAGCGGGATTCCCCTACGAGCAGTACTTC CASSLGLAGFPYEQYF